Listed below are T cell receptor beta chains from one sample, sequenced in a study of vaccination effects on CD4 cells after COVID-19. Their cognate antigens are unknown. The table came from immunoSEQ multiplex PCR; TCRdb's copy has only in-frame clones and leaves some out. This sample has approximately 70,000 clones, with under 80% found just once. Material: CD4+ T cells from PBMCs cultured with HCoV-OC43 spike peptides, obtained after COVID-19 vaccination. These receptors all stem from a human donor who received a COVID-19 vaccine. The conserved cysteine and the conserved F or W are not part of the CDR3 here.

v_call cdr3_aa
TRBV2 ASSVPGQGSRYNSPLH
TRBV7-2 ASSLVGDRDPLG
TRBV5-5 ASSLYGSGASQPQH
TRBV6-5 ASSYSGVLGELF
TRBV6-2/TRBV6-3 ASSYPGGLRGYT
TRBV5-1 ASSPRSLAEVYETQY
TRBV5-1 ASSLGTGAGNTIY
TRBV5-1 ASSRGVITDTQY
TRBV6-6 ASSYSDGELF
TRBV5-1 ASSRWDSSNQPQH
TRBV7-2 ASSLAGSYGYT
TRBV6-5 ASSPEGRAEAF
TRBV3-1/TRBV3-2 ASSPDWGGEKLF
TRBV3-1/TRBV3-2 ASENKKDPPASYNEQF
TRBV24-1 ATSEAGTPSTDTQY
TRBV5-1 ASSAYPGQETQY
TRBV5-1 ASSWSIYTDTQY
TRBV6-5 ASTPREAGQPQH
TRBV30 AWTSGTGANVLT
TRBV11-3 ASSLGKNTEAF
TRBV3-1/TRBV3-2 ASSQLNWERLDTSDTQY